These 23 T cell receptor beta chains were sequenced from one sample in a study of blood T cell repertoires in COVID-19. TCRdb's copy holds only in-frame clones and misses some; the assay was immunoSEQ multiplex PCR. The sample lists about 200,000 clones, around three quarters occurring once. The source material was peripheral blood. Receptors were obtained from a woman in her seventies with acute or convalescent COVID-19.

V usage is TRBV7-3 and J usage is TRBJ2-2; D perhaps matches TRBD1 (5 bases). This CDR3 contains 15 residues. The germline V gene has CDR1 SGHTA and CDR2 FQGTGA. Deletions cut 5 bases from V and 0 bases from J, with 10 bases between. The CDR3, as DNA: TGTGCCAGCAGCAAAGACAGCGCGAACACCGGGGAGCTGTTTTTT. Its translation: CASSKDSANTGELFF.

This rearrangement joins TRBV7-6 to TRBJ2-2; TRBD2 is a possible D gene (5 bases). V was trimmed by 5 bases and J by 4 bases, leaving 17 bases between them. The CDR3 is 16 amino acids. CDR1 and CDR2 from the germline V gene are SGHVS and FNYEAQ. CDR3 protein: CASSVIGDLVTGELFF. The DNA of the CDR3 is TGTGCCAGCAGCGTAATCGGGGATCTGGTCACCGGGGAGCTGTTTTTT. Full variable domain (missing parts from reference TRBV7-6 and TRBJ2-2): GAGVSQSPRYKVTKRGQDVALRCDPISGHVSLYWYRQALGQGPEFLTYFNYEAQQDKSGLPNDRFSAERPEGSISTLTIQRTEQRDSAMYRCASSVIGDLVTGELFFGEGSRLTVL.

This sequence joins TRBV15 and TRBJ2-3, with 14 bases lining up with TRBD2. The CDR3 sequence is 16 residues long. Germline V gives CDR1 LNHNV, CDR2 YYDKDF (reference sequence). The V and J ends lost 3 bases and 5 bases, in that order; junction bases with no gene match: 4. Here the CDR3 DNA reads TGTGCCACCAGCAGCGAGACTAGCGGGGGGGTAGATACGCAGTATTTT. Encoded protein: CATSSETSGGVDTQYF.

The J gene is TRBJ2-3, the V gene TRBV5-4; D is unresolved. The germline V and J ends were trimmed by 2 bases and 1 base, with 5 bases remaining between them. The CDR3 extends over 13 amino acids. Germline V CDR1 and CDR2: SGHNT, YYREEE (reference sequence). CDR3 DNA: TGTGCCAGCAGCTTCTTCGGCACAGATACGCAGTATTTT. It translates to CASSFFGTDTQYF.

This sequence joins TRBV7-8 and TRBJ1-5; 7 bases are a match to TRBD1. This CDR3 spans 17 amino acids. In germline, CDR1 is SGHVS, CDR2 FQNEAQ. Losses at the gene ends were 3 bases for V and 0 bases for J; bases not matched to a gene: 8. The CDR3 reads CASSFITGQFSNQPQHF. In DNA form, the CDR3 reads TGTGCCAGCAGCTTTATAACGGGACAGTTTAGCAATCAGCCCCAGCATTTT.

The CDR3: CASSEPGSYNEQFF. In DNA form, the CDR3 reads TGTGCCAGCAGTGAACCAGGGTCCTACAATGAGCAGTTCTTC. The chain carries TRBV25-1 and TRBJ2-1; D perhaps matches TRBD1 (5 bases). The V end was cut by 2 bases, the J end by 1 base, with 6 bases between. Germline V lookup: CDR1 MGHDK, CDR2 SYGVNS. The CDR3 extends over 14 amino acids.

The rearrangement joins TRBV11-1 to TRBJ1-2; D unresolved. The germline gives CDR1 SGHAT, CDR2 FQDESV (reference sequence). V lost 5 bases, J lost 8 bases, and 18 bases lay in between. This CDR3 spans 14 amino acids. CDR3 nucleotides: TGTGCCAGCAGCCGCGGTCTCTTCCTAGGCGGCTACACCTTC. It encodes CASSRGLFLGGYTF. The variable domain in full, with the rest retrieved from reference TRBV11-1 and TRBJ1-2, is EAEVAQSPRYKITEKSQAVAFWCDPISGHATLYWYRQILGQGPELLVQFQDESVVDDSQLPKDRFSAERLKGVDSTLKIQPAELGDSAMYLCASSRGLFLGGYTFGSGTRLTVV.

This clone occurred a few times. This chain uses TRBV7-3 with TRBJ1-5; 10 nucleotides agree with TRBD1. CDR3 length: 20 amino acids. Germline CDR1 SGHTA, CDR2 FQGTGA. Trimming removed 1 base from V and 6 bases from J; junction bases left unmatched: 18. The CDR3, as DNA: TGTGCCAGCAGCTTAATTTGGAGACAGGGGGCTAGGAATGGGACTCAGCCCCAGCATTTT. Amino acid sequence: CASSLIWRQGARNGTQPQHF.

The table lists this clone with a count of one. J is TRBJ2-1 and V is TRBV10-3; 8 bases agree with TRBD1. Germline trimming cut 9 bases from V and 3 bases from J; bases unmatched to any gene: 7. Looked up from germline, CDR1 is ENHRY and CDR2 is SYGVKD. The CDR3 spans 14 residues. The CDR3 here is CAIIPGQDYNEQFF. The CDR3 nucleotides are TGTGCCATAATCCCGGGACAGGACTACAATGAGCAGTTCTTC.

The chain links TRBV5-4 to TRBJ1-2, with 9 bases lining up with TRBD1. V lost 7 bases, J lost 6 bases, and 10 bases stayed unmatched. Germline V gives CDR1 SGHNT, CDR2 YYREEE (reference sequence). The CDR3 has 14 residues. This chain's CDR3 is CASFHRDRAHGYTF. The CDR3 nucleotides read TGTGCCAGCTTCCACCGGGACAGGGCCCATGGCTACACCTTC.

This clone came up a few times. The V gene is TRBV6-1, the J gene TRBJ2-7; the match to TRBD1 covers 8 bases. There are 16 residues in the CDR3. V lost 2 bases, J lost 5 bases, and 11 bases stayed unmatched. The V gene's germline CDR1 is MNHNS and CDR2 SASEGT. CDR3 loop: CASSEKGRGRVNEQYF. CDR3 DNA sequence: TGTGCCAGCAGTGAAAAAGGCAGGGGGCGCGTCAACGAGCAGTACTTC.

The chain is built from TRBV5-6 and TRBJ2-1; weak D call: TRBD2 (6 bases). Looked up from germline, CDR1 is SGHDT and CDR2 is YYEEEE. The length of the CDR3 is 17 residues. V was cut by 2 bases and J by 4 bases, with 19 bases left in between. CDR3 in amino acids: CASSFARLGGDYNEQFF. CDR3 DNA sequence: TGTGCCAGCAGCTTCGCCCGACTAGGAGGGGATTACAATGAGCAGTTCTTC.

V and J are TRBV7-9 and TRBJ1-4; maybe TRBD1 (6 bases). This CDR3 has 15 residues. CDR1 is SEHNR and CDR2 is FQNEAQ in the germline V gene (reference sequence). Deletions cut 5 bases from V and 7 bases from J, with 17 bases between. CDR3 in amino acids: CASSPGQSPSEKLFF. The CDR3 DNA sequence: TGTGCCAGCAGCCCTGGACAGTCCCCTAGTGAAAAACTGTTTTTT.

The genes are TRBV2 and TRBJ2-5; possibly TRBD1 for D (5 bases). Germline lookup yields CDR1 SNHLY and CDR2 FYNNEI. V was cut by 9 bases and J by 3 bases, with 14 bases left in between. CDR3 size: 13 residues. The CDR3, as DNA: TGTGCCAGTTCGAGACAGACAAAAGAGACCCAGTACTTC. It translates to CASSRQTKETQYF.

This rearrangement joins TRBV9 to TRBJ2-7; D is possibly TRBD2 (7 bases). Germline V lookup: CDR1 SGDLS, CDR2 YYNGEE. The CDR3 sequence is 16 residues long. V was clipped by 4 bases and J by 2 bases, with 19 bases between them. CDR3 amino acids: CASSPSSRGRPYEQYF. The CDR3 DNA reads as TGTGCCAGCAGCCCCTCCTCGCGGGGGCGCCCCTACGAGCAGTACTTC.

This clone has at least ten counts. V gene TRBV5-1 combines with J gene TRBJ1-5; no reliable D call. The V gene lost 2 bases and the J gene lost 4 bases, with 7 bases spanning the gap. CDR1 is SGHRS, CDR2 YFSETQ, per germline. CDR3 length equals 13 residues. The CDR3 spells CASSFEDNQPQHF. CDR3 in DNA: TGCGCCAGCAGCTTCGAGGATAATCAGCCCCAGCATTTT.

The CDR3 loop reads CASSRDRGDEKLFF. The CDR3 coding sequence is TGTGCCAGCAGTCGGGACAGGGGGGATGAAAAACTGTTTTTT. The chain is built from TRBV2 and TRBJ1-4, with TRBD1 matching 11 bases. The trim removed 5 bases at V and 6 bases at J, leaving 2 bases unmatched. The germline V gene has CDR1 SNHLY and CDR2 FYNNEI. The CDR3 is made up of 14 amino acids.

The gene calls are TRBV24-1 and TRBJ2-7; a weak D match, TRBD1 (5 bases). CDR3 length equals 15 residues. V shed 4 bases and J shed 1 base, with 13 bases lying between them. CDR1 is KGHDR and CDR2 is SFDVKD in the germline V gene. The CDR3 loop is CATSDRAMRSYEQYF. Written as DNA, the CDR3 is TGTGCCACCAGTGACAGGGCGATGAGATCCTACGAGCAGTACTTC.

The chain has TRBV11-2 and TRBJ2-7; the match to TRBD2 covers 14 bases. The CDR3 runs to 15 residues. V lost 2 bases to trimming and J lost 4 bases; unmatched junction nucleotides: 1. The germline gives CDR1 SGHAT, CDR2 FQNNGV. The DNA for the CDR3 is TGTGCCAGCAGCTTAAGACTAGCGGGGGGGTACGAGCAGTACTTC. Residues: CASSLRLAGGYEQYF.

The chain recombines TRBV12-3 or TRBV12-4 with TRBJ2-7; D gene ambiguous. The CDR3 is 12 residues long. Trimming stripped 6 bases from V and 4 bases from J, with 10 bases between. The CDR3 loop reads CASRTTGYEQYF. In DNA, the CDR3 is TGTGCCAGCAGGACGACGGGTTACGAGCAGTACTTC.

The V and J genes are TRBV7-2 and TRBJ2-3; 12 bases are a match to TRBD2. Germline lookup yields CDR1 SGHTA and CDR2 FQGNSA. The CDR3 runs to 16 residues. The V segment lost 5 bases and the J segment 3 bases; nucleotides outside the gene matches: 6. The CDR3 region has the DNA TGTGCCAGCAGCAGGGGGGGGACTAGCGGGACAGATACGCAGTATTTT. Translated: CASSRGGTSGTDTQYF.

This chain connects TRBV23-1 to TRBJ1-2, with 9 bases aligning to TRBD1. TRBV23-1 is an ORF, with its function uncertain. The CDR3 has 15 residues. J lost 8 bases, V lost 0 bases, and 7 bases had no gene match. In DNA form, the CDR3 reads TGCGCCAGCAGTCAATCGCCCCGGGACAGGGACGGCTACACCTTC. It codes for CASSQSPRDRDGYTF.

CDR3 loop: CATSYPGIGELFF. The DNA of the CDR3 is TGTGCCACCAGCTATCCAGGTATCGGGGAGCTGTTTTTT. The chain recombines TRBV15 with TRBJ2-2; D uncertain. CDR3 length: 13 amino acids. Per germline, CDR1 LNHNV and CDR2 YYDKDF (reference sequence). The ends were cut back, 5 bases at V and 7 bases at J, with 11 bases in the middle.